The 30 T cell receptor beta chains reported below all come from one sample, sequenced in a study of control samples from healthy donors and cancer patients. Assay used: immunoSEQ multiplex PCR; TCRdb lists only in-frame clones, some missing. Of 170,000 or so clones listed, around 92% are singletons. What was sequenced was blood. These TCRs come from a woman in her thirties or forties in good health.

The gene calls are TRBV7-3 and TRBJ2-1; the match to TRBD2 covers 10 bases. The V segment lost 4 bases and the J segment 8 bases; nucleotides outside the gene matches: 5. Germline values: CDR1 SGHTA, CDR2 FQGTGA. The CDR3 length is 14 residues. The CDR3 nucleotides read TGTGCCAGCAGCTCTAGCGGGGGTGTTGATGAGCAGTTCTTC. It yields the protein CASSSSGGVDEQFF.

The chain uses TRBV11-2 and TRBJ2-7, with unresolved D. Germline loops: CDR1 SGHAT, CDR2 FQNNGV. There are 13 residues in the CDR3. V lost 6 bases and J 1 base, leaving 10 bases between the germline ends. DNA for the CDR3: TGTGCCAGCAGGAGAGAGAATTCCTACGAGCAGTACTTC. It specifies CASRRENSYEQYF.

This clone occurred a few times. The V and J genes are TRBV15 and TRBJ2-5; D is possibly TRBD2 (6 bases). The germline V gene has CDR1 LNHNV and CDR2 YYDKDF (reference sequence). The CDR3 is made up of 14 amino acids. The V end was cut by 3 bases, the J end by 2 bases, with 10 bases between. The CDR3, as DNA: TGTGCCACCAGCAGCCCGACTAGGCAAGAGACCCAGTACTTC. Protein: CATSSPTRQETQYF.

V gene TRBV24-1 combines with J gene TRBJ2-1, with D perhaps matching TRBD2 (5 bases). V was shortened by 4 bases and J by 0 bases, with 6 bases between the two germline ends. Germline CDR1 is KGHDR and CDR2 is SFDVKD. The CDR3 spans 14 residues. CDR3 nucleotides: TGTGCCACCAGTGAGGGGAGCTCCTACAATGAGCAGTTCTTC. This gives the protein CATSEGSSYNEQFF.

This clone appeared a single time. The J gene is TRBJ1-1, the V gene TRBV29-1; 7 bases are a match to TRBD1. This CDR3 contains 13 residues. Germline V gene data show CDR1 as SQVTM and CDR2 as ANQGSEA. Germline trimming cut 7 bases from V and 1 base from J; bases unmatched to any gene: 6. The chain's CDR3 is CSAGTDGNTEAFF. The CDR3 coding sequence is TGCAGCGCTGGGACAGACGGGAACACTGAAGCTTTCTTT.

The rearrangement joins TRBV12-5 to TRBJ2-7; 8 bases fit TRBD1. V gave up 0 bases and J gave up 3 bases; unmatched junction bases: 4. From germline, CDR1 is LGHNT and CDR2 FRNRAP. This CDR3 has 15 residues. The CDR3 nucleotides are TGTGCTAGTGGTTTGGTACAGGGGGGTTACTACGAGCAGTACTTC. Its protein is CASGLVQGGYYEQYF.

This chain links TRBV2 with TRBJ2-5; D call uncertain. V dropped 2 bases and J dropped 5 bases, with 12 bases sitting between them. This CDR3 region has 14 residues. CDR1 and CDR2 from the germline V gene are SNHLY and FYNNEI. Written as DNA, the CDR3 is TGTGCCAGCAGTGAATTGCTGCCCCGGGAGACCCAGTACTTC. The encoded protein is CASSELLPRETQYF.

CDR3 sequence reads: CASSEKGTLPVAYNEQFF. The CDR3 DNA reads as TGCGCCAGCAGTGAGAAAGGGACACTCCCCGTGGCCTACAATGAGCAGTTCTTC. The rearrangement joins TRBV10-1 to TRBJ2-1, with a possible D match to TRBD1 (6 bases). Germline CDR1 reads WNHNN; CDR2 reads SYGVQD (reference sequence). This CDR3 is built from 18 residues. Trimming removed 2 bases from V and 2 bases from J, with 19 bases in between.

A note on this clone: The same CDR3 is also encoded by other DNA sequences in this sample. The chain combines TRBV12-3 or TRBV12-4 with TRBJ1-3; D call uncertain. V was shortened by 6 bases and J by 4 bases, with 4 bases between the two germline ends. This CDR3 region has 11 residues. The CDR3 is CASSFGNTIYF. CDR3 DNA sequence: TGTGCCAGCAGCTTCGGAAACACCATATATTTT.

The genes are TRBV10-3 and TRBJ1-2, with D perhaps matching TRBD1 (6 bases). This CDR3 region has 14 residues. The germline CDR1 and CDR2 sequences are ENHRY and SYGVKD. V was pared by 3 bases and J by 4 bases, with 12 bases between. The CDR3 bases are TGTGCCATCAGTGAAGGCACAGGGAGCTATGGCTACACCTTC. Translating it yields CAISEGTGSYGYTF.

V usage is TRBV7-9 and J usage is TRBJ1-1; 9 bases fit TRBD1. V was pared by 5 bases and J by 10 bases, with 11 bases of the junction left unmatched. This CDR3 comprises 14 residues. CDR1 and CDR2 from the germline V gene are SEHNR and FQNEAQ (reference sequence). The CDR3, as DNA: TGTGCCAGCAGCCCCAGACAGGGGGACTCCGGAGCTTTCTTT. Translating gives CASSPRQGDSGAFF. Full variable domain (rest looked up from reference TRBV7-9 and TRBJ1-1): DTGVSQNPRHKITKRGQNVTFRCDPISEHNRLYWYRQTLGQGPEFLTYFQNEAQLEKSRLLSDRFSAERPKGSFSTLEIQRTEQGDSAMYLCASSPRQGDSGAFFGQGTRLTVV.

This chain links TRBV6-5 with TRBJ1-1; TRBD1 agrees at 7 bases. Germline CDR1 MNHEY, CDR2 SVGAGI. This CDR3 is built from 13 residues. Germline trimming cut 10 bases from V and 1 base from J; bases unmatched to any gene: 6. CDR3 amino acids: CATHRGRNTEAFF. The CDR3 region has the DNA TGTGCCACGCACAGGGGACGGAACACTGAAGCTTTCTTT.

V usage is TRBV11-1 and J usage is TRBJ2-7, with D tentatively TRBD1 or TRBD2 (6 bases each). This CDR3 contains 14 residues. Germline V gives CDR1 SGHAT, CDR2 FQDESV (reference sequence). Between the trimmed V and J ends, which lost 7 bases and 3 bases, there was a span of 16 bases. The CDR3 spells CASNPGGADYEQYF. CDR3 DNA sequence: TGTGCCAGCAACCCCGGGGGCGCTGACTACGAGCAGTACTTC.

In DNA form, the CDR3 reads TGTGCCAGCAGCTTGGGTACCGGGGAGCTGTTTTTT. Its protein product is CASSLGTGELFF. The genes are TRBV7-8 and TRBJ2-2; D not resolved. Germline V CDR1 and CDR2: SGHVS, FQNEAQ. This CDR3 has 12 amino acids. The V end lost 3 bases, the J end lost 5 bases, and 4 bases lay between the germline ends.

V is TRBV29-1 and J is TRBJ1-2; unclear D gene. Germline V gene sequence: CDR1 SQVTM, CDR2 ANQGSEA. Trimming left V 2 bases short and J 8 bases short, with 9 bases between. This CDR3 has 11 residues. CDR3 nucleotides: TGCAGCGTTGAATGGTCCGAGGGCTACACCTTC. Translation: CSVEWSEGYTF. Supplemented by reference TRBV29-1 and TRBJ1-2, the full variable domain reads SAVISQKPSRDICQRGTSLTIQCQVDSQVTMMFWYRQQPGQSLTLIATANQGSEATYESGFVIDKFPISRPNLTFSTLTVSNMSPEDSSIYLCSVEWSEGYTFGSGTRLTVV.

V usage is TRBV6-5 and J usage is TRBJ2-1, with 9 bases lining up with TRBD1. Germline-derived CDR1 and CDR2 are MNHEY and SVGAGI. The J segment lost 8 bases and the V segment lost 5 bases, leaving 10 bases of the junction unmatched. This CDR3 contains 15 residues. The CDR3 DNA is TGTGCCAGCAGTCCTCGACAGGGGGAGGTAGATGAGCAGTTCTTC. It translates to CASSPRQGEVDEQFF.

This clone occurred once. The chain links TRBV3-1 (or the pseudogene TRBV3-2) to TRBJ2-4; D unresolved. The CDR3 is made up of 12 amino acids. The ends were cut back, 1 base at V and 8 bases at J, with 6 bases in the middle. Germline V lookup: CDR1 LGHDT, CDR2 YNNKEL (reference sequence). The CDR3 DNA reads TGTGCCAGCAGCCAAGGGACGCACATTCAGTACTTC. It yields the protein CASSQGTHIQYF.

The chain employs TRBV24-1 and TRBJ1-1; the D gene is possibly TRBD1 (6 bases). The V gene lost 9 bases and the J gene lost 7 bases, with 23 bases spanning the gap. Germline CDR1 reads KGHDR; CDR2 reads SFDVKD. The CDR3 spans 15 residues. CDR3 in amino acids: CATQILAGEKNEAFF. The CDR3 bases are TGTGCCACCCAAATCCTGGCAGGGGAGAAAAATGAAGCTTTCTTT.

In its sample, this clone was seen once. The genes are TRBV6-5 and TRBJ1-1; 8 bases map to TRBD1. The CDR3 is 13 residues long. V shed 10 bases and J 2 bases; nucleotides not matched to a gene: 6. The germline V gene encodes CDR1 MNHEY and CDR2 SVGAGI. The chain's CDR3 is CATLGQVNTEAFF. As DNA, the CDR3 is TGTGCCACCCTGGGACAGGTCAACACTGAAGCTTTCTTT.

The chain carries TRBV7-6 and TRBJ1-1; D not certain. Trimming pared 5 bases from V and 4 bases from J, leaving 23 bases between. Germline loops: CDR1 SGHVS, CDR2 FNYEAQ. The CDR3 consists of 17 residues. The CDR3 reads CASSLELAGAYVTEAFF. The CDR3 DNA sequence: TGTGCCAGCAGCCTAGAGTTGGCAGGAGCCTATGTCACTGAAGCTTTCTTT. Using reference TRBV7-6 and TRBJ1-1 for the parts outside the CDR3, the full variable domain is GAGVSQSPRYKVTKRGQDVALRCDPISGHVSLYWYRQALGQGPEFLTYFNYEAQQDKSGLPNDRFSAERPEGSISTLTIQRTEQRDSAMYRCASSLELAGAYVTEAFFGQGTRLTVV.

The chain couples TRBV5-1 to TRBJ2-2; 13 bases match TRBD2. Germline CDR1 is SGHRS and CDR2 is YFSETQ. V was clipped by 4 bases and J by 6 bases; unmatched bases: 9. The CDR3 covers 17 residues. The CDR3 DNA sequence: TGCGCCAGCAGCCAGAGTACTAGCGGGGGGGCCGCCGGGGAGCTGTTTTTT. Protein product: CASSQSTSGGAAGELFF. Based on the CDR3 plus reference TRBV5-1 and TRBJ2-2, the full variable domain is KAGVTQTPRYLIKTRGQQVTLSCSPISGHRSVSWYQQTPGQGLQFLFEYFSETQRNKGNFPGRFSGRQFSNSRSEMNVSTLELGDSALYLCASSQSTSGGAAGELFFGEGSRLTVL.

The chain is built from TRBV7-3 and TRBJ1-6; 7 nucleotides line up with TRBD1. The CDR3 spans 15 residues. Germline-derived CDR1 and CDR2 are SGHTA and FQGTGA. Trimming at V came to 2 bases and at J to 6 bases, leaving 4 bases not matched to a gene. The DNA of the CDR3 is TGTGCCAGCAGCTTAGTGGGACAGACTAATTCACCCCTCCACTTT. Its translation: CASSLVGQTNSPLHF.

The V call is TRBV11-2, the J call TRBJ1-2; D unresolved. From germline, CDR1 is SGHAT and CDR2 FQNNGV. The CDR3 has 13 amino acids. V lost 2 bases and J lost 5, with 9 bases in between. The CDR3: CASSLREDYGYTF. The CDR3 DNA follows: TGTGCCAGCAGCTTAAGAGAAGATTATGGCTACACCTTC. The entire variable domain, with the rest obtained from reference TRBV11-2 and TRBJ1-2, is as follows: EAGVAQSPRYKIIEKRQSVAFWCNPISGHATLYWYQQILGQGPKLLIQFQNNGVVDDSQLPKDRFSAERLKGVDSTLKIQPAKLEDSAVYLCASSLREDYGYTFGSGTRLTVV.

The chain has TRBV7-6 and TRBJ2-5; D is perhaps TRBD1 or TRBD2 (5 bases each). V was shortened by 10 bases and J by 2 bases, with 17 bases between the two germline ends. Per the germline V gene, CDR1 is SGHVS and CDR2 is FNYEAQ. The CDR3 runs 14 residues. The CDR3 sequence: CATMARDGQETQYF. The CDR3 DNA reads TGTGCCACGATGGCACGGGACGGACAAGAGACCCAGTACTTC.

V and J are TRBV11-2 and TRBJ2-1, with 8 bases aligning to TRBD1. CDR1 is SGHAT and CDR2 is FQNNGV in the germline V gene. V gave up 5 bases and J gave up 3 bases; unmatched junction bases: 6. CDR3 length: 15 residues. CDR3 in DNA: TGTGCCAGCAGCCTTGACAGGGGCAACTACAATGAGCAGTTCTTC. Amino acid sequence: CASSLDRGNYNEQFF.

The CDR3, as DNA: TGTGCCAGCCTCAGAAGGGGAGGTCAGCCCCAGCATTTT. It yields the protein CASLRRGGQPQHF. V and J are TRBV28 and TRBJ1-5; D is perhaps TRBD1 (5 bases). Germline assignment: CDR1 MDHEN and CDR2 SYDVKM. The CDR3 runs 13 residues. The germline V and J ends were trimmed by 8 bases and 6 bases, with 14 bases remaining between them.

The gene calls are TRBV6-4 and TRBJ1-5; D possibly corresponds to TRBD1 (6 bases). Germline V gene lookup returns CDR1 MRHNA and CDR2 SNTAGT. V was shortened by 2 bases and J by 7 bases, with 15 bases between the two germline ends. The CDR3 consists of 15 residues. Written as DNA, the CDR3 is TGTGCCAGCAGTGACGGGGGGGGGCTGAGACAGCCCCAGCATTTT. Translated, it gives CASSDGGGLRQPQHF.

The V call is TRBV7-9, the J call TRBJ2-1; D might be TRBD2 (5 bases). Germline V gives CDR1 SEHNR, CDR2 FQNEAQ (reference sequence). The CDR3 is 15 residues long. The V end was cut by 2 bases, the J end by 2 bases, with 10 bases between. CDR3 sequence (DNA): TGTGCCAGCAGCTTACCGGGGAAAGCCTACAATGAGCAGTTCTTC. This codes for CASSLPGKAYNEQFF. Filled out from reference TRBV7-9 and TRBJ2-1, the complete variable domain reads DTGVSQNPRHKITKRGQNVTFRCDPISEHNRLYWYRQTLGQGPEFLTYFQNEAQLEKSRLLSDRFSAERPKGSFSTLEIQRTEQGDSAMYLCASSLPGKAYNEQFFGPGTRLTVL.

The chain has TRBV2 and TRBJ2-3, with D uncertain. V shed 11 bases and J shed 2 bases, with 11 bases lying between them. From germline, CDR1 is SNHLY and CDR2 FYNNEI. CDR3 size: 12 residues. CDR3 sequence (DNA): TGTGCCTCCCGAGACAACACAGATACGCAGTATTTT. This gives the protein CASRDNTDTQYF.

For this clone: Compared with germline, one end of the junction differs, possibly owing to a read error. The chain recombines TRBV5-1 with TRBJ2-7; 9 bases are shared with TRBD1. CDR1 is SGHRS, CDR2 YFSETQ, per germline. The CDR3 loop spans 14 amino acids. CDR3 region: CASSGAPGQGPWRF. In DNA form, the CDR3 reads TGCGCCAGCAGCGGAGCTCCGGGACAGGGACCTTGGCGCTTC.